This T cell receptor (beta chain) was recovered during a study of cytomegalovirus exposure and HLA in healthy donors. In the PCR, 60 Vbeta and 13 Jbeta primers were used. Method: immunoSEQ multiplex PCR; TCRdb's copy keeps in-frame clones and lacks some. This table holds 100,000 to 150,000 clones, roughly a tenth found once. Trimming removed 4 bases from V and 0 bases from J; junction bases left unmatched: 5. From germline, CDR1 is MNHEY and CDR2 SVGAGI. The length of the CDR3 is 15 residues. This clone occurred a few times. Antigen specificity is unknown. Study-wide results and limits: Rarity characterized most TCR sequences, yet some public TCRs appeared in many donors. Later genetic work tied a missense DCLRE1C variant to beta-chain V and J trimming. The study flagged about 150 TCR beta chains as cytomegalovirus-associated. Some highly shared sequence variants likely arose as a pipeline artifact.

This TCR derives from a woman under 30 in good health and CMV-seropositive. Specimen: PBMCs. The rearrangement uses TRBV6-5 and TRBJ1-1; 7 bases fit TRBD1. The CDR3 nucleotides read TGTGCCAGCAGTTCCCGGGACAGATTGAACACTGAAGCTTTCTTT. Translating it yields CASSSRDRLNTEAFF.